Listed below are T cell receptor beta chains from one sample, sequenced in a study of a mutant IDH1 vaccine in newly diagnosed glioma. Repertoires were generated with immunoSEQ multiplex PCR, while TCRdb's copy carries only in-frame clones and drops some. The sample includes 30,000 to 35,000 clones, roughly nine tenths of them seen just once. Their target antigens are unknown. Sequenced material: PBMCs, taken from a glioma patient whose treatment included an IDH1 peptide vaccine. Receptors were obtained from a middle-aged man with glioma. Each CDR3 is given with its conserved first and last residue. The D gene is left open where the match is weak. A clone size is listed for some rows: how often the clone was seen (once, few, many), or a class if it is expanded.

d_call	v_call	clone_size	j_call	cdr3_aa	cdr3_nt
TRBD1	TRBV13	.	TRBJ2-7	CASSFGNRGLIEQYF	TGTGCCAGCAGCTTCGGAAACAGGGGGCTTATCGAGCAGTACTTC
TRBD1	TRBV6-1	.	TRBJ1-2	CASSDRDRGPGYTF	TGTGCCAGCAGCGACCGGGACAGGGGGCCCGGCTACACCTTC
.	TRBV2	.	TRBJ1-1	CASSTPQSPLADTEAFF	TGTGCCAGCAGTACCCCCCAGTCCCCCCTTGCCGACACTGAAGCTTTCTTT
TRBD1	TRBV7-9	.	TRBJ2-7	CASSLRDSRDEQYF	TGTGCCAGCAGCTTACGGGACAGCCGGGACGAGCAGTACTTC
TRBD2	TRBV19	.	TRBJ2-2	CATAGGRTGELFF	TGTGCCACCGCGGGGGGACGGACCGGGGAGCTGTTTTTT
.	TRBV6-6	.	TRBJ2-1	CASSKSRDGGNEQFF	TGTGCCAGCAGCAAATCCCGGGACGGGGGCAATGAGCAGTTCTTC
.	TRBV7-2	.	TRBJ1-5	CASSPRELSNQPQHF	TGTGCCAGCAGCCCAAGGGAGCTTAGCAATCAGCCCCAGCATTTT
.	TRBV18	.	TRBJ2-5	CASSPSPEETQYF	TGTGCCAGCTCACCAAGCCCAGAGGAGACCCAGTACTTC
.	TRBV4-2	.	TRBJ1-1	CASSPRGNTEAFF	TGTGCCAGCAGCCCTCGAGGCAACACTGAAGCTTTCTTT
.	TRBV7-8	.	TRBJ2-3	CASSSLPDTQYF	TGTGCCAGCAGCTCCCTTCCAGATACGCAGTATTTT
TRBD2	TRBV11-2	.	TRBJ2-5	CASSFGLAEEETQYF	TGTGCCAGCAGCTTCGGACTAGCGGAGGAAGAGACCCAGTACTTC
TRBD1	TRBV28	.	TRBJ1-4	CASSLTGQGSKLFF	TGTGCCAGCAGTTTAACGGGACAGGGCTCAAAACTGTTTTTT
TRBD2	TRBV7-2	.	TRBJ2-1	CASSLGIGGTSENEQFF	TGTGCCAGCAGCTTAGGTATCGGGGGGACGAGTGAGAATGAGCAGTTCTTC
.	TRBV6-5	.	TRBJ1-4	CASRPHPPLSEKLFF	TGTGCCAGCAGACCACATCCTCCGCTAAGCGAAAAACTGTTTTTT
.	TRBV10-1	once	TRBJ1-4	CASSGTGRDEKLFF	TGCGCCAGCAGTGGGACCGGGAGGGATGAAAAACTGTTTTTT
.	TRBV6-4	.	TRBJ2-1	CASSQRDDGHNEQFF	TGTGCCAGCAGCCAACGCGACGACGGCCACAACGAGCAGTTCTTC
.	TRBV18	.	TRBJ1-3	CASSPPGSSSGNTIYF	TGTGCCAGCTCACCCCCGGGCAGTTCCTCTGGAAACACCATATATTTT